This record concerns one T cell receptor beta chain sequence. What it binds is not known. TCRdb keeps only in-frame clones here, not all; method: immunoSEQ multiplex PCR. The sample lists tens of thousands of clones; 70% to 90% were seen once. The data are from a study of PD-L1 blockade in urothelial cancer. Study in general: Prior exposure to chemotherapy in patients amounted to 0 to 3 regimens received. Blood analysis was done at 3 weeks (second dose) and 6 weeks after treatment began.

Time point of the sample: pretreatment peripheral blood. General study results and limits: Below-median pretreatment blood TCR clonality predicted better survival.

V dropped 2 bases and J dropped 4; count of bases not matched to a gene: 10. The CDR3 runs 17 residues. Looked up from germline, CDR1 is LGHNA and CDR2 is YSLEER. The V gene is TRBV4-3, the J gene TRBJ2-1, with 8 bases matching TRBD1. The TCR originated in a man aged 65-85 years with urothelial cancer. Sequencing was performed on PBMCs, taken around atezolizumab (anti-PD-L1) treatment. The CDR3 sequence: CASSQLAGQGAYNEQFF. In DNA, the CDR3 is TGCGCCAGCAGCCAACTGGCGGGCCAGGGGGCATACAATGAGCAGTTCTTC.